This TCR beta chain was retrieved from a study of blood T cell repertoires in COVID-19. The V end lost 4 bases, the J end lost 1 base, and 16 bases lay between the germline ends. In germline, CDR1 is MNHNS, CDR2 SASEGT. This CDR3 is 17 amino acids long. Sequencing was performed with immunoSEQ multiplex PCR; in TCRdb, only in-frame clones are kept and a portion is missing. Of roughly 260,000 clones in the sample, 80% to 90% were seen once. The chain has TRBV6-1 and TRBJ2-2; D might be TRBD2 (7 bases). Sequenced sample: peripheral blood. The TCR originated in an older woman with acute or convalescent COVID-19. In DNA, the CDR3 is TGTGCCAGCAGTGCTCTCGAAAGGGGGGGGAACACCGGGGAGCTGTTTTTT. Protein: CASSALERGGNTGELFF.